A single sample gave rise to the 27 T cell receptor beta chains below, sequenced in a study of OX40 agonist ivuxolimab in advanced cancers. Here immunoSEQ multiplex PCR was the method, and the copy in TCRdb shows in-frame clones only, minus some. The table records about 47,000 clones, around four fifths of them present only once. Sequenced material: CD4+ or CD8+ T cells sorted from blood, taken in a trial of the OX40 agonist ivuxolimab. Receptor source: an adult with an advanced solid tumor such as melanoma, head and neck, liver or kidney cancer.

The CDR3 region is CASRTGNTEAFF. CDR3 DNA: TGTGCCAGTCGGACAGGGAACACTGAAGCTTTCTTT. The chain recombines TRBV5-4 with TRBJ1-1; the match to TRBD1 covers 7 bases. V shed 8 bases, J shed 1 base, and the junction held 2 bases outside the gene matches. CDR1 is SGHNT and CDR2 is YYREEE in the germline V gene (reference sequence). The CDR3 contains 12 residues.

The genes are TRBV19 and TRBJ2-7; 7 bases are shared with TRBD1. Per germline, CDR1 LNHDA and CDR2 SQIVND (reference sequence). The CDR3 consists of 14 residues. V trimming: 3 bases; J trimming: 0 bases; junction bases outside the gene matches: 2. CDR3 nucleotide sequence: TGTGCCAGTAGTATGACAGGGAGCTCCTACGAGCAGTACTTC. Its translation is CASSMTGSSYEQYF.

The V and J genes are TRBV2 and TRBJ1-4; D remains ambiguous. Germline V CDR1 and CDR2: SNHLY, FYNNEI. The CDR3 covers 17 residues. V shed 2 bases and J shed 4 bases, with 17 bases lying between them. CDR3 DNA sequence: TGTGCCAGCAGTGAACACCCACCGCTCCTGAGTAATGAAAAACTGTTTTTT. This encodes CASSEHPPLLSNEKLFF.

This clone was seen more than once but under ten times. This chain uses TRBV5-1 with TRBJ1-1; D uncertain. CDR1 is SGHRS, CDR2 YFSETQ, per germline. The CDR3 loop spans 11 amino acids. With 1 base removed from V and 7 bases from J, the gap between germline ends came to 5 bases. In DNA, the CDR3 is TGCGCCAGCAGCTTGTTCGGTGAAGCTTTCTTT. Residues: CASSLFGEAFF.

The table lists this clone with a count of one. The chain links TRBV7-8 to TRBJ2-1; D may be TRBD1 or TRBD2 (5 bases each). Trimming left V 2 bases short and J 2 bases short, with 7 bases between. The CDR3 is 14 residues long. From germline, CDR1 is SGHVS and CDR2 FQNEAQ. The CDR3 bases are TGTGCCAGCAGCTTACAGGGAGCCTACAATGAGCAGTTCTTC. This gives the protein CASSLQGAYNEQFF. Full variable domain (rest looked up from reference TRBV7-8 and TRBJ2-1): GAGVSQSPRYKVAKRGQDVALRCDPISGHVSLFWYQQALGQGPEFLTYFQNEAQLDKSGLPSDRFFAERPEGSVSTLKIQRTQQEDSAVYLCASSLQGAYNEQFFGPGTRLTVL.

As DNA, the CDR3 is TGTGCCAGCAGCCCCAAGGGGGAGCAAATGGGTTACACTGAAGCTTTCTTT. Translation: CASSPKGEQMGYTEAFF. The genes are TRBV5-4 and TRBJ1-1; D possibly corresponds to TRBD1 (6 bases). The CDR3 extends over 17 amino acids. Germline assignment: CDR1 SGHNT and CDR2 YYREEE (reference sequence). Trimming took off 4 bases at V and 3 bases at J, with 22 bases between the two ends.

The chain combines TRBV19 with TRBJ1-5; 9 bases are a match to TRBD1. CDR3 length: 15 amino acids. CDR1 and CDR2 (germline): LNHDA, SQIVND (reference sequence). V was clipped by 4 bases and J by 7 bases; unmatched bases: 8. Here the CDR3 reads CASSTVAGTGQPQHF. CDR3 coding DNA: TGTGCCAGTAGTACCGTCGCCGGGACAGGGCAGCCCCAGCATTTT.

The chain is built from TRBV7-8 and TRBJ2-1; D is possibly TRBD2 (6 bases). Between the trimmed V and J ends, which lost 5 bases and 7 bases, there was a span of 12 bases. In germline, CDR1 is SGHVS, CDR2 FQNEAQ. The length of the CDR3 is 13 residues. CDR3 sequence (DNA): TGTGCCAGCAGCGCCCCACGGGGGAATGAGCAGTTCTTC. This gives the protein CASSAPRGNEQFF. The full variable domain, completed using reference TRBV7-8 and TRBJ2-1, is GAGVSQSPRYKVAKRGQDVALRCDPISGHVSLFWYQQALGQGPEFLTYFQNEAQLDKSGLPSDRFFAERPEGSVSTLKIQRTQQEDSAVYLCASSAPRGNEQFFGPGTRLTVL.

V gene TRBV9 combines with J gene TRBJ1-1; 7 bases map to TRBD1. V shed 3 bases and J 2 bases; nucleotides not matched to a gene: 4. This CDR3 is built from 14 residues. Germline lookup yields CDR1 SGDLS and CDR2 YYNGEE. Here the CDR3 reads CASSEQGSNTEAFF. The CDR3 nucleotides read TGTGCCAGCAGCGAACAGGGGTCTAACACTGAAGCTTTCTTT.

V gene TRBV27 combines with J gene TRBJ2-1, with D unclear. Germline CDR1 MNHEY, CDR2 SMNVEV (reference sequence). This CDR3 has 16 residues. V gave up 3 bases and J gave up 5 bases, with 17 bases separating them. CDR3 in DNA: TGTGCCAGCAGTTTGGAACGTGAGCTGAGCCACAATGAGCAGTTCTTC. Translation: CASSLERELSHNEQFF.

This clone was observed a few times. The chain combines TRBV7-3 with TRBJ2-3, with 9 bases identical to TRBD2. Germline CDR1 and CDR2: SGHTA and FQGTGA. V lost 4 bases, J lost 3 bases, and 5 bases stayed unmatched. The CDR3 is 15 residues long. The CDR3 nucleotides read TGTGCCAGCAGCTCCACTAGCGGGCAGACAGATACGCAGTATTTT. Protein sequence: CASSSTSGQTDTQYF.

The rearrangement uses TRBV27 and TRBJ1-1; a weak D match, TRBD1 (5 bases). V lost 3 bases and J lost 1, with 9 bases in between. The length of the CDR3 is 14 residues. Germline CDR1 is MNHEY and CDR2 is SMNVEV (reference sequence). The CDR3 is CASSFLGQNTEAFF. CDR3 coding DNA: TGTGCCAGCAGTTTCTTAGGACAGAACACTGAAGCTTTCTTT.

The chain recombines TRBV30 with TRBJ2-6, with no clear D. Germline-derived CDR1 and CDR2 are GTSNPN and SVGIG (reference sequence). The CDR3 extends over 16 amino acids. The ends were cut back, 4 bases at V and 0 bases at J, with 13 bases in the middle. CDR3 DNA: TGTGCCTGGAAGAAAGAGCTAGACTCTGGGGCCAACGTCCTGACTTTC. As protein: CAWKKELDSGANVLTF.

This chain connects TRBV19 to TRBJ2-7; no clear D. Germline values: CDR1 LNHDA, CDR2 SQIVND (reference sequence). Trimming cost V 3 bases and J 2 bases, with 5 bases left between them. This CDR3 is built from 12 residues. The CDR3 protein is CASSMHPYEQYF. The CDR3 region has the DNA TGTGCCAGTAGTATGCACCCCTACGAGCAGTACTTC.

This chain connects TRBV11-3 to TRBJ1-2; 10 bases are shared with TRBD1. This CDR3 is 15 amino acids long. Germline CDR1 reads SGHNT; CDR2 reads YENEEA. V dropped 1 base and J dropped 2; count of bases not matched to a gene: 1. The CDR3 DNA follows: TGTGCCAGCAGCTTAGTGGGACAGGGGAACTATGGCTACACCTTC. Its translation: CASSLVGQGNYGYTF.

The CDR3 bases are TGTGCCAGCAGCTTAGGGCTAGCGCGGTGGGATACGCAGTATTTT. Translating it yields CASSLGLARWDTQYF. The rearrangement uses TRBV7-3 and TRBJ2-3, with D possibly matching TRBD2 (6 bases). The CDR3 loop spans 15 amino acids. V was trimmed by 2 bases and J by 6 bases, leaving 15 bases between them. Germline V gives CDR1 SGHTA, CDR2 FQGTGA.

The V call is TRBV9, the J call TRBJ1-4, with 9 bases matching TRBD1. With V trimmed by 1 base and J by 5 bases, 3 bases remained unmatched. The CDR3 length is 15 residues. In germline, CDR1 is SGDLS, CDR2 YYNGEE. This CDR3 reads CASSVIGTGNEKLFF. DNA for the CDR3: TGTGCCAGCAGCGTAATCGGGACAGGGAATGAAAAACTGTTTTTT. Full variable domain (remainder filled in from reference TRBV9 and TRBJ1-4): DSGVTQTPKHLITATGQRVTLRCSPRSGDLSVYWYQQSLDQGLQFLIQYYNGEERAKGNILERFSAQQFPDLHSELNLSSLELGDSALYFCASSVIGTGNEKLFFGSGTQLSVL.

The chain is built from TRBV5-1 and TRBJ2-7, with 7 bases matching TRBD1. Germline CDR1 reads SGHRS; CDR2 reads YFSETQ. The length of the CDR3 is 15 residues. The J segment lost 0 bases and the V segment lost 4 bases, leaving 7 bases of the junction unmatched. This CDR3 is CASSPGQRSSYEQYF. CDR3 DNA sequence: TGCGCCAGCAGCCCGGGACAGCGAAGCTCCTACGAGCAGTACTTC.

The J gene is TRBJ2-2, the V gene TRBV27, with 7 nucleotides matching TRBD1. The CDR3 covers 15 residues. Germline CDR1 reads MNHEY; CDR2 reads SMNVEV (reference sequence). J lost 4 bases, V lost 6 bases, and 8 bases had no gene match. CDR3 coding DNA: TGTGCCAGCAGCCCCCAGGGGGTTGGCACCGGGGAGCTGTTTTTT. Amino acids: CASSPQGVGTGELFF.

CDR3 sequence (DNA): TGTGCCAGCAGTTCCCGAGGACAGGCGCTTAATGAAAAACTGTTTTTT. Translated: CASSSRGQALNEKLFF. V usage is TRBV6-5 and J usage is TRBJ1-4, with 7 bases identical to TRBD1. The CDR3 has 16 residues. J gave up 4 bases and V 4 bases, and 9 bases lay outside the gene matches. The V gene's germline CDR1 is MNHEY and CDR2 SVGAGI.

The chain employs TRBV5-4 and TRBJ2-2; D ambiguous. The germline V and J ends were trimmed by 0 bases and 6 bases, with 6 bases remaining between them. The CDR3 has 13 residues. Germline loops: CDR1 SGHNT, CDR2 YYREEE (reference sequence). The CDR3 DNA sequence: TGTGCCAGCAGCTTGGGAAACCCCGGGGAGCTGTTTTTT. Its translation: CASSLGNPGELFF.

This sequence joins TRBV29-1 and TRBJ1-2; weak D call: TRBD1 (5 bases). V lost 3 bases to trimming and J lost 5 bases, with 10 bases between them. The CDR3 has 12 residues. From germline, CDR1 is SQVTM and CDR2 ANQGSEA. The CDR3 DNA is TGCAGCGTTGAGCGGGGGTTTTATGGCTACACCTTC. This codes for CSVERGFYGYTF.

The chain links TRBV21-1 to TRBJ2-2. TRBV21-1 is deemed a pseudogene. This CDR3 has 17 residues. CDR3: CASSTAVATQVDRELFF. The CDR3, as DNA: TGTGCCAGCAGTACAGCGGTAGCTACACAGGTTGACCGGGAGCTGTTTTTT.

V usage is TRBV27 and J usage is TRBJ1-5; tentatively, D is TRBD1 (5 bases). This CDR3 has 14 amino acids. The germline CDR1 and CDR2 sequences are MNHEY and SMNVEV (reference sequence). V was clipped by 5 bases and J by 5 bases, with 13 bases between them. The CDR3 DNA reads as TGTGCCAGCAGTCCCGGGGGGGAATATCAGCCCCAGCATTTT. As protein: CASSPGGEYQPQHF.

The V and J genes are TRBV9 and TRBJ1-4; D gene unclear. The CDR3 is 15 amino acids. From germline, CDR1 is SGDLS and CDR2 YYNGEE. V lost 3 bases and J 0 bases, leaving 9 bases between the germline ends. The CDR3 DNA follows: TGTGCCAGCAGCGGTACCGGGACAACTAATGAAAAACTGTTTTTT. Its translation is CASSGTGTTNEKLFF.

J is TRBJ1-2 and V is TRBV9; D is ambiguous. The CDR3 sequence is 16 residues long. Deletions cut 0 bases from V and 0 bases from J, with 12 bases between. CDR1 is SGDLS, CDR2 YYNGEE, per germline. The chain's CDR3 is CASSVGGGPANYGYTF. For the CDR3, the DNA is TGTGCCAGCAGCGTAGGTGGAGGGCCAGCTAACTATGGCTACACCTTC.

V gene TRBV7-6 combines with J gene TRBJ2-3; 7 bases agree with TRBD1. CDR1 is SGHVS, CDR2 FNYEAQ, per germline. This CDR3 has 17 amino acids. Trimming cost V 5 bases and J 0 bases; bases outside gene matches: 11. The CDR3 sequence is CASSPGPTGRSTDTQYF. The CDR3 DNA sequence: TGTGCCAGCAGCCCAGGACCGACAGGGCGTAGCACAGATACGCAGTATTTT.